The 28 T cell receptor beta chains below were found in one sample sequenced in a study of T cells after posttransplantation cyclophosphamide. Clones were sequenced by immunoSEQ multiplex PCR, and TCRdb holds only the in-frame ones, with some missing. The sample contains some 21,000 clones, more than 80% of which appear only once. Controls had myeloablative marrow grafts with methotrexate and calcineurin inhibitor, sampled at 1 year. This sample comprised PBMCs, obtained roughly 350 days after allogeneic stem cell transplant with calcineurin inhibitor and methotrexate. All receptors derive from a female patient between 30 and 39 years old who received an allogeneic stem cell transplant from an unrelated donor, was CMV-positive, and had acute and chronic GVHD. Some T cells could come from the graft donor.

This sequence joins TRBV6-5 and TRBJ1-4; D is uncertain. The CDR3 covers 15 residues. Germline V gene lookup returns CDR1 MNHEY and CDR2 SVGAGI. V lost 2 bases and J 4 bases, leaving 11 bases between the germline ends. The CDR3 region has the DNA TGTGCCAGCAGTTACGGAGGGATGGGTAATGAAAAACTGTTTTTT. Translation gives CASSYGGMGNEKLFF.

The rearrangement uses TRBV30 and TRBJ1-2; tentatively, D is TRBD1 (5 bases). This CDR3 has 14 amino acids. The germline V gene has CDR1 GTSNPN and CDR2 SVGIG (reference sequence). Trimming removed 0 bases at V and 9 bases at J, with 17 bases between. In DNA form, the CDR3 reads TGTGCCTGGAGTGTATACCCAGGGCACAACAGCTACACCTTC. This sequence encodes CAWSVYPGHNSYTF.

CDR3 residues: CASSATGDQPQHF. The CDR3 DNA sequence: TGTGCCAGCAGCGCTACAGGGGATCAGCCCCAGCATTTT. The chain is built from TRBV7-9 and TRBJ1-5; 7 nucleotides line up with TRBD1. Germline CDR1 is SEHNR and CDR2 is FQNEAQ (reference sequence). The CDR3 sequence is 13 residues long. Germline trimming cut 5 bases from V and 5 bases from J; bases unmatched to any gene: 3.

In this sample, this clone turned up a few times. The V gene is TRBV5-4, the J gene TRBJ1-1; the D gene is possibly TRBD1 (6 bases). The CDR3 sequence is 13 residues long. The germline gives CDR1 SGHNT, CDR2 YYREEE (reference sequence). Trimming removed 0 bases from V and 5 bases from J, with 8 bases in between. CDR3 sequence: CASSLDRVTEAFF. For the CDR3, the DNA is TGTGCCAGCAGCTTGGACAGGGTGACTGAAGCTTTCTTT.

This chain connects TRBV19 to TRBJ1-3; TRBD1 matches at 9 bases. The CDR3 contains 14 residues. The germline gives CDR1 LNHDA, CDR2 SQIVND (reference sequence). V shed 6 bases and J 9 bases; nucleotides not matched to a gene: 9. CDR3 sequence (DNA): TGTGCCAGTAGCCGCGGGACAGGGTTCACCACCATATATTTT. Translated, it gives CASSRGTGFTTIYF.

The rearrangement links TRBV9 to TRBJ2-7; 11 nucleotides align to TRBD2. Germline CDR1 SGDLS, CDR2 YYNGEE. V shed 2 bases, J shed 4 bases, and the junction held 5 bases outside the gene matches. The CDR3 sequence is 15 residues long. For the CDR3, the DNA is TGTGCCAGCAGCGTCTTAGCGGGAGGGAATTACGAGCAGTACTTC. Residues: CASSVLAGGNYEQYF. Together with reference TRBV9 and TRBJ2-7, the CDR3 gives the full variable domain: DSGVTQTPKHLITATGQRVTLRCSPRSGDLSVYWYQQSLDQGLQFLIQYYNGEERAKGNILERFSAQQFPDLHSELNLSSLELGDSALYFCASSVLAGGNYEQYFGPGTRLTVT.

The genes are TRBV11-3 and TRBJ2-2; TRBD2 matches at 8 bases. Per the germline V gene, CDR1 is SGHNT and CDR2 is YENEEA. This CDR3 region has 15 residues. With V trimmed by 5 bases and J by 5 bases, 7 bases remained unmatched. The CDR3 DNA is TGTGCCAGCAGCGCCTACACTAGCGGAACCGGGGAGCTGTTTTTT. Amino acids: CASSAYTSGTGELFF.

V gene TRBV11-3 combines with J gene TRBJ1-4; D uncertain. V dropped 5 bases and J dropped 7 bases, with 14 bases sitting between them. The CDR3 has 14 amino acids. Germline V lookup: CDR1 SGHNT, CDR2 YENEEA. The CDR3 protein is CASSPDGIGEKLFF. CDR3 coding DNA: TGTGCCAGCAGCCCAGACGGGATCGGTGAAAAACTGTTTTTT.

The V call is TRBV14, the J call TRBJ2-5; 7 positions agree with TRBD1. Germline V gene data show CDR1 as SGHDN and CDR2 as FVKESK. The junction had 2 bases not matched to a gene; V was cut back by 3 bases and J by 1 base. This CDR3 has 14 residues. CDR3 sequence reads: CASSHGTAQETQYF. The CDR3 DNA reads as TGTGCCAGCAGCCATGGGACAGCCCAAGAGACCCAGTACTTC.

The chain uses TRBV5-8 and TRBJ2-1, with 7 bases identical to TRBD2. The CDR3 sequence is 17 residues long. Germline lookup yields CDR1 SGHTS and CDR2 YDEGEE. The J segment lost 1 base and the V segment lost 5 bases, leaving 12 bases of the junction unmatched. The CDR3 loop reads CASRHALAGASYNEQFF. CDR3 DNA: TGTGCCAGCAGACATGCCTTGGCGGGAGCTTCCTACAATGAGCAGTTCTTC.

V is TRBV7-2 and J is TRBJ2-7; D is possibly TRBD2 (5 bases). Trimming removed 0 bases at V and 0 bases at J, with 9 bases between. There are 15 residues in the CDR3. CDR1 SGHTA and CDR2 FQGNSA come from the germline V gene. CDR3 protein: CASSLADFISYEQYV. CDR3 nucleotides: TGTGCCAGCAGCTTAGCGGACTTCATCTCCTACGAGCAGTACGTC.

The CDR3 loop reads CASSSQGNGYTF. The CDR3 DNA is TGTGCCAGCAGCTCACAGGGGAATGGCTACACCTTC. The V call is TRBV11-2, the J call TRBJ1-2; TRBD1 aligns across 7 bases. In germline, CDR1 is SGHAT, CDR2 FQNNGV. The CDR3 length is 12 residues. Trimming cost V 4 bases and J 6 bases; bases outside gene matches: 2.

This sequence joins TRBV14 and TRBJ1-6; D unresolved. The CDR3 extends over 13 amino acids. Deletions cut 3 bases from V and 9 bases from J, with 9 bases between. Germline loops: CDR1 SGHDN, CDR2 FVKESK. CDR3 region: CASSHPGSSPLHF. The CDR3 region has the DNA TGTGCCAGCAGCCACCCCGGTTCTTCACCCCTCCACTTT.

The chain employs TRBV9 and TRBJ2-2, with 9 nucleotides matching TRBD2. With V trimmed by 2 bases and J by 1 base, 6 bases remained unmatched. This CDR3 is built from 17 residues. Germline V gene data show CDR1 as SGDLS and CDR2 as YYNGEE. For the CDR3, the DNA is TGTGCCAGCAGCGTTAGAGCGGGAGGCCGGAACACCGGGGAGCTGTTTTTT. Its translation is CASSVRAGGRNTGELFF.

The gene calls are TRBV29-1 and TRBJ1-1, with no clear D. CDR3 size: 11 residues. Looked up from germline, CDR1 is SQVTM and CDR2 is ANQGSEA. V lost 3 bases, J lost 11 bases, and 13 bases lay in between. Written as DNA, the CDR3 is TGCAGCGTTGAGCGGGCCTCGGGGGCTTTCTTT. Its translation: CSVERASGAFF.

DNA for the CDR3: TGTGCCAGCAGTAACGGGAGGGAAGCGTCCTACGAGCAGTACTTC. Its protein is CASSNGREASYEQYF. The chain recombines TRBV6-6 with TRBJ2-7; 8 bases align to TRBD2. Per the germline V gene, CDR1 is MNHNY and CDR2 is SVGAGI (reference sequence). The CDR3 runs 15 residues. J lost 1 base, V lost 5 bases, and 7 bases had no gene match.

The count of this clone is one. V and J are TRBV5-6 and TRBJ1-3; no clear D. The CDR3 extends over 15 amino acids. Germline V gives CDR1 SGHDT, CDR2 YYEEEE. The V end lost 0 bases, the J end lost 0 bases, and 7 bases lay between the germline ends. This chain's CDR3 is CASSLVMSSGNTIYF. As DNA, the CDR3 is TGTGCCAGCAGCTTGGTTATGAGCTCTGGAAACACCATATATTTT.

V usage is TRBV9 and J usage is TRBJ2-7, with TRBD2 matching over 13 bases. J gave up 2 bases and V 5 bases, and 4 bases lay outside the gene matches. This CDR3 has 15 amino acids. Per the germline V gene, CDR1 is SGDLS and CDR2 is YYNGEE. This chain's CDR3 is CASSLGLAGAYEQYF. CDR3 DNA sequence: TGTGCCAGCAGTCTTGGACTAGCGGGGGCCTACGAGCAGTACTTC.

The chain links TRBV5-6 to TRBJ2-3, with 7 nucleotides matching TRBD1. Trimming removed 4 bases from V and 4 bases from J; junction bases left unmatched: 9. The CDR3 extends over 15 amino acids. CDR1 SGHDT and CDR2 YYEEEE come from the germline V gene. In DNA, the CDR3 is TGTGCCAGCAGCACGCGACAGGGTAGTGCAGATACGCAGTATTTT. It translates to CASSTRQGSADTQYF.

V usage is TRBV11-3 and J usage is TRBJ2-7; perhaps TRBD2 as D (5 bases). Trimming pared 3 bases from V and 0 bases from J, leaving 6 bases between. Germline CDR1 and CDR2: SGHNT and YENEEA. This CDR3 is 13 amino acids long. The chain's CDR3 is CASSFTSSYEQYV. CDR3 DNA sequence: TGTGCCAGCAGCTTCACTAGCTCCTACGAGCAGTACGTC.

This sequence joins TRBV5-6 and TRBJ2-1; weak D call: TRBD1 (5 bases). The CDR3 is made up of 11 amino acids. V dropped 4 bases and J dropped 10 bases, with 9 bases sitting between them. Germline V gives CDR1 SGHDT, CDR2 YYEEEE. The CDR3 DNA reads TGTGCCAGCAGCCTGGGGCGGGAGCAGTTCTTC. It specifies CASSLGREQFF.

This clone was counted between two and nine times. The V call is TRBV19, the J call TRBJ1-3; TRBD1 is a possible D gene (6 bases). Trimming removed 1 base at V and 7 bases at J, with 11 bases between. Looked up from germline, CDR1 is LNHDA and CDR2 is SQIVND (reference sequence). The length of the CDR3 is 14 residues. CDR3 sequence (DNA): TGTGCCAGTAGTATAGGCCAGGGGAGCAACACCATATATTTT. This codes for CASSIGQGSNTIYF.

The chain is built from TRBV6-6 and TRBJ1-2, with 10 nucleotides matching TRBD1. The V gene's germline CDR1 is MNHNY and CDR2 SVGAGI (reference sequence). This CDR3 is built from 15 residues. The trim removed 6 bases at V and 8 bases at J, leaving 12 bases unmatched. This CDR3 is CASRVSGQGMEGYTF. The CDR3 region has the DNA TGTGCCAGCAGGGTCTCGGGACAGGGGATGGAAGGCTACACCTTC.

The chain recombines TRBV5-1 with TRBJ1-1; TRBD1 matches at 9 bases. Losses at the gene ends were 4 bases for V and 4 bases for J; bases not matched to a gene: 2. Germline CDR1 SGHRS, CDR2 YFSETQ. CDR3 length: 13 amino acids. Here the CDR3 reads CASSPDRGTEAFF. CDR3 nucleotide sequence: TGCGCCAGCAGCCCGGACAGGGGCACTGAAGCTTTCTTT.

V and J are TRBV9 and TRBJ2-1; D remains unclear. CDR1 SGDLS and CDR2 YYNGEE come from the germline V gene. V shed 0 bases and J shed 8 bases, with 12 bases lying between them. The CDR3 covers 14 residues. CDR3 DNA sequence: TGTGCCAGCAGCGTAGCCGGTGGTTTAGATGAGCAGTTCTTC. Protein: CASSVAGGLDEQFF.

The chain carries TRBV9 and TRBJ1-3; D not resolved. Trimming took off 4 bases at V and 2 bases at J, with 16 bases between the two ends. Per the germline V gene, CDR1 is SGDLS and CDR2 is YYNGEE. This CDR3 is 16 amino acids long. The CDR3 sequence: CASSLVGRVPGNTIYF. The CDR3 nucleotides are TGTGCCAGCAGCCTCGTGGGGAGAGTTCCTGGAAACACCATATATTTT.

The rearrangement links TRBV6-4 to TRBJ2-1; 8 bases line up with TRBD1. The germline V gene encodes CDR1 MRHNA and CDR2 SNTAGT. The CDR3 sequence is 18 residues long. V dropped 4 bases and J dropped 10; count of bases not matched to a gene: 21. CDR3 coding DNA: TGTGCCAGCAGTGCGCGACCCGAGCGACAGGGGCGTTCGACCGAGCAGTTCTTC. It translates to CASSARPERQGRSTEQFF.

Here the CDR3 DNA reads TGTGCCAGCAGCACGAGTTCCTACAATGAGCAGTTCTTC. Amino acids: CASSTSSYNEQFF. The rearrangement links TRBV7-2 to TRBJ2-1; D unclear. From germline, CDR1 is SGHTA and CDR2 FQGNSA. The length of the CDR3 is 13 residues. V dropped 5 bases and J dropped 1 base, with 6 bases sitting between them.